The sequence of this T cell receptor beta chain was determined in a study of blood T cell repertoires in COVID-19. Study information: Both acute and convalescent COVID-19 samples were obtained from the United States, Italy and Spain.

Original processing notes: The assay estimated nucleated cells by amplifying reference gene primers. Assay used: immunoSEQ multiplex PCR; TCRdb lists only in-frame clones, some missing. V and J calls and clone size are as listed in that table; D and trimming were resolved from the DNA. The sample has around 360,000 clones, about 90% seen once; the top ten hold more than 9%. V lost 5 bases and J lost 0, with 14 bases in between. The CDR3 covers 15 residues. Germline V gene sequence: CDR1 SGHDT, CDR2 YYEEEE. During active infection, Seattle patients enrolled and were then monitored through disease. The sample comprised peripheral blood. The receptor was isolated from a woman aged 25 to 39 with COVID-19, enrolled during active disease. The rearrangement uses TRBV5-6 and TRBJ1-1; D may be TRBD1 (6 bases). This chain's CDR3 is CASSLGSGVNTEAFF. CDR3 nucleotides: TGTGCCAGCAGTCTGGGATCAGGGGTGAACACTGAAGCTTTCTTT.